This TCR beta chain was retrieved from a study of identical twins (dated by TCRdb to between 2015 and 2016). As for the study more broadly: TCR alpha and beta repertoires from monozygotic twins, unrelated adults of various ages and cord blood were deep-sequenced to test whether fetal clonotypes persist. Replicate twin experiments were performed at different times using different library preparation protocols to rule out contamination.

CDR1 SGHDT and CDR2 YYEEEE were looked up in the germline V gene. There are 18 amino acids in the CDR3, from cysteine to phenylalanine inclusive. Solely the CDR3 DNA is kept, with 54 bases framed from the first base. V is reduced by 1 base and J by 2 bases, leaving a spacing of 20 bases between them. In regard to this clonotype: Its antigen is not yet known. There are no base qualities to consult, and no much larger clone falls within one base.

Only healthy Caucasian donors were included. Three pairs of female monozygotic twins, all aged roughly 18 to 29 years, were included in the twin cohort. RNA for TCR libraries was isolated from peripheral blood mononuclear cells. General findings and caveats noted by the study authors: Because the same donors could not be followed over many years, conclusions were based on cross-sectional statistical analysis. A weaker excess of twin sharing was found in beta out-of-frame sequences because the signal-to-noise ratio was lowered by fewer shared sequences. Recombination models systematically underestimated out-of-frame TCR alpha sharing in monozygotic twins but agreed with sharing between unrelated individuals. Fewer insertions were carried by abundant cord blood beta clonotypes, a similar but weaker trend appeared in young adult naive repertoires, and no such trend appeared in memory repertoires. Invariant T cells such as MAIT and iNKT could partly confound zero-insertion analyses, although diverse VJ usage argued against such confounding for most clonotypes. Out-of-frame TCR alpha sequences shared between twins showed an excess of low generation-probability sequences compared with coincidental sharing between unrelated individuals.

Library prep was done by 5' RACE. Sequencer: Illumina HiSeq 2000. Template switching introduced a universal primer binding site; the final cDNA contained a unique molecular identifier, enabling accurate counting of TCR cDNA molecules. Specific primers in the conserved constant-segment region were used to synthesize first-strand cDNA for TCR alpha and beta chains. To control for contamination, each cDNA library was double barcoded with a SMART-Mk sample barcode plus Illumina barcodes. TruSeq adapter sequences along with Illumina sample barcodes were introduced in two successive PCR steps. TCR alpha and beta cDNA libraries were sequenced on the Illumina HiSeq platform with custom primers. The original methods were these. Unique molecular identifiers were extracted from raw reads with MiGEC, and CDR3 positions were determined with MiXCR. Recombination models were inferred per individual with the repgenHMM and IGoR tools using an EM algorithm. The tcR package in R was used for shared clonotype analysis, with sharing normalized by the product of cloneset sizes. To study raw recombination free of thymic and clonal selection effects, out-of-frame nonproductive sequences were analyzed. Using fastp at Q25 and MiXCR, TCRdb reprocessed the public reads and kept productive beta chains. Entries are consolidated by CDR3 protein sequence, retaining the most common genes and DNA. V and J calls and clone size were set by TCRdb, not the authors. This sample lists under 1 million distinct CDR3 sequences; more than 9% were detected once. Around 1.6% of the sample belongs to the ten largest clones.

The same data also went into a second study, on yellow fever vaccine responses in identical twins. The second paper states: The authors reported that the T cell response to vaccination in identical twins appeared partly convergent and partly personalized. In the study, vaccine-responding T cell clones were precisely tracked in identical twins.

The sequence is built from TRBV5-6 and TRBJ2-3; possibly the D gene is TRBD2, per 6 matching bases. The TCR originated in a woman under 30 in good health. Sequenced material: PBMCs. The CDR3 region reads CASSLKVRVADTTDTQYF. The bases read TGTGCCAGCAGCTTGAAGGTGCGAGTAGCGGATACCACAGATACGCAGTATTTT.